The 18 T cell receptor beta chains given below trace back to one sample, sequenced in a study of blood T cell repertoires in COVID-19. Some clones are missing from TCRdb's copy, which holds only in-frame ones; the method was immunoSEQ multiplex PCR. The top ten clones hold under 6.5% of a sample with approximately 75,000 clones, approximately 86% of them seen once. Sequencing was done on a sample of peripheral blood. These receptors originate from an elderly man with COVID-19, enrolled during active disease.

The sample holds one count of this clone. This chain uses TRBV24-1 with TRBJ2-2; 9 nucleotides line up with TRBD1. The CDR3 runs to 17 residues. V was clipped by 3 bases and J by 3 bases; unmatched bases: 7. Germline CDR1 KGHDR, CDR2 SFDVKD. Here the CDR3 reads CATSDPGQGGDTGELFF. The CDR3 nucleotides are TGTGCCACCAGTGATCCGGGACAGGGCGGGGACACCGGGGAGCTGTTTTTT.

The chain employs TRBV7-2 and TRBJ2-3, with 9 bases fitting TRBD1. The V gene end was trimmed by 5 bases and the J gene end by 4 bases; junction bases not matched to a gene: 10. CDR3 length equals 16 residues. CDR1 SGHTA and CDR2 FQGNSA come from the germline V gene. In nucleotides, the CDR3 is TGTGCCAGCAGCGACTTGCCGGGACAGGGAGCAGATACGCAGTATTTT. Its translation: CASSDLPGQGADTQYF.

This rearrangement joins TRBV19 to TRBJ2-7, with 13 bases identical to TRBD2. Trimming took 1 base from V and 2 from J; bases not matched to a gene: 11. The length of the CDR3 is 19 residues. Germline CDR1 is LNHDA and CDR2 is SQIVND (reference sequence). CDR3 nucleotides: TGTGCCAGTAGTATAGGACTAGCGGGGGGCCAGTGGAAACCCTACGAGCAGTACTTC. Translating gives CASSIGLAGGQWKPYEQYF.

This CDR3 is CAISEFTGESTNYGYTF. The CDR3, as DNA: TGTGCCATCAGTGAGTTTACAGGGGAAAGCACTAACTATGGCTACACCTTC. V and J are TRBV10-3 and TRBJ1-2; 7 bases match TRBD1. In germline, CDR1 is ENHRY, CDR2 SYGVKD. V lost 1 base to trimming and J lost 0 bases; unmatched junction nucleotides: 8. CDR3 length: 17 residues.

This chain connects TRBV7-2 to TRBJ1-3; D unresolved. This CDR3 is 15 amino acids long. V was cut by 2 bases and J by 0 bases, with 8 bases left in between. CDR1 is SGHTA, CDR2 FQGNSA, per germline. The CDR3 protein is CASSLSGHSGNTIYF. Written as DNA, the CDR3 is TGTGCCAGCAGCTTAAGCGGGCACTCTGGAAACACCATATATTTT.

The chain couples TRBV15 to TRBJ2-3, with TRBD2 matching 13 bases. This CDR3 has 16 residues. V was clipped by 3 bases and J by 1 base; unmatched bases: 1. The germline V gene encodes CDR1 LNHNV and CDR2 YYDKDF (reference sequence). The CDR3 reads CATSRGLAGRTDTQYF. The CDR3 DNA reads as TGTGCCACCAGCAGGGGACTAGCGGGGCGCACAGATACGCAGTATTTT.

The chain carries TRBV5-4 and TRBJ1-4; 12 nucleotides agree with TRBD1. Unmatched junction bases numbered 4, after V lost 1 base and J lost 3 bases. The CDR3 spans 17 residues. The germline V gene has CDR1 SGHNT and CDR2 YYREEE (reference sequence). CDR3 nucleotides: TGTGCCAGCAGCTTGTGGGACAGGGGGCAGGCTAATGAAAAACTGTTTTTT. It yields the protein CASSLWDRGQANEKLFF.

This rearrangement joins TRBV27 to TRBJ2-5, with D tentatively TRBD2 (6 bases). CDR1 and CDR2 from the germline V gene are MNHEY and SMNVEV (reference sequence). Trimming took off 3 bases at V and 0 bases at J, with 11 bases between the two ends. CDR3 length: 15 residues. CDR3 bases: TGTGCCAGCAGTTTCTTGCGGGGATACCAAGAGACCCAGTACTTC. It codes for CASSFLRGYQETQYF.

This clone came up a few times. The rearrangement links TRBV9 to TRBJ2-5, with 7 nucleotides matching TRBD1. The length of the CDR3 is 14 residues. V lost 4 bases to trimming and J lost 4 bases; unmatched junction nucleotides: 7. Germline values: CDR1 SGDLS, CDR2 YYNGEE. The CDR3 reads CASSPLTGRETQYF. In DNA form, the CDR3 reads TGTGCCAGCAGCCCACTGACAGGGAGAGAGACCCAGTACTTC.

This clone was observed a few times. This sequence joins TRBV19 and TRBJ1-5, with a possible D match to TRBD1 (5 bases). CDR3 length equals 17 residues. In germline, CDR1 is LNHDA, CDR2 SQIVND (reference sequence). V was pared by 3 bases and J by 3 bases, with 18 bases between. CDR3 bases: TGTGCCAGTAGTATCGATAGGGGAGGGGCGAACAATCAGCCCCAGCATTTT. It yields the protein CASSIDRGGANNQPQHF.

The genes are TRBV3-1 (or the pseudogene TRBV3-2) and TRBJ1-2; no reliable D call. V was clipped by 4 bases and J by 4 bases, with 10 bases between them. The germline CDR1 and CDR2 sequences are LGHDT and YNNKEL (reference sequence). The CDR3 has 13 residues. The CDR3 DNA sequence: TGTGCCAGCAGCCTCGGACTTTTCTATGGCTACACCTTC. It encodes CASSLGLFYGYTF.

The chain recombines TRBV3-1 (or the pseudogene TRBV3-2) with TRBJ1-2; TRBD1 aligns across 8 bases. Germline-derived CDR1 and CDR2 are LGHDT and YNNKEL (reference sequence). This CDR3 has 14 residues. The ends lost 5 bases at V and 7 bases at J; junction bases unmatched: 9. The CDR3 region is CASSSRTGQGGYTF. CDR3 coding DNA: TGTGCCAGCAGCTCCCGGACAGGGCAAGGTGGCTACACCTTC.

The chain combines TRBV5-1 with TRBJ1-4; D is uncertain. V was clipped by 2 bases and J by 8 bases, with 13 bases between them. CDR1 is SGHRS, CDR2 YFSETQ, per germline. This CDR3 is built from 14 residues. For the CDR3, the DNA is TGCGCCAGCAGCTTTGGGCGAGACGAGGAAAAACTGTTTTTT. Protein: CASSFGRDEEKLFF. Together with reference TRBV5-1 and TRBJ1-4, the CDR3 gives the full variable domain: KAGVTQTPRYLIKTRGQQVTLSCSPISGHRSVSWYQQTPGQGLQFLFEYFSETQRNKGNFPGRFSGRQFSNSRSEMNVSTLELGDSALYLCASSFGRDEEKLFFGSGTQLSVL.

CDR3 amino acids: CASSPPGSPDSEQYF. CDR3 bases: TGTGCCAGCAGCCCTCCGGGATCTCCTGACTCCGAGCAGTACTTC. The chain couples TRBV7-9 to TRBJ2-7, with a possible D match to TRBD2 (5 bases). Germline lookup yields CDR1 SEHNR and CDR2 FQNEAQ (reference sequence). Trimming cost V 5 bases and J 6 bases, with 20 bases left between them. This CDR3 is 15 amino acids long.

The genes are TRBV6-5 and TRBJ1-2; no clear D gene. Trimming shortened V by 5 bases and J by 2 bases, and 6 bases separated the two germline ends. Looked up from germline, CDR1 is MNHEY and CDR2 is SVGAGI. The length of the CDR3 is 12 residues. The CDR3 DNA reads TGTGCCAGCAGTCCGCGGAACTATGGCTACACCTTC. The encoded protein is CASSPRNYGYTF.

The chain combines TRBV2 with TRBJ2-3, with no clear D. Trimming shortened V by 7 bases and J by 0 bases, and 8 bases separated the two germline ends. CDR1 and CDR2 from the germline V gene are SNHLY and FYNNEI. There are 13 residues in the CDR3. This CDR3 is CASMPTSTDTQYF. For the CDR3, the DNA is TGTGCCAGCATGCCTACTAGCACAGATACGCAGTATTTT.

The chain couples TRBV19 to TRBJ1-2; D remains ambiguous. This CDR3 spans 14 amino acids. Deletions cut 2 bases from V and 1 base from J, with 8 bases between. Germline loops: CDR1 LNHDA, CDR2 SQIVND (reference sequence). CDR3 sequence: CASSISNINYGYTF. In DNA form, the CDR3 reads TGTGCCAGTAGTATATCTAATATTAACTATGGCTACACCTTC.

V gene TRBV19 combines with J gene TRBJ2-1; the match to TRBD1 covers 7 bases. V lost 4 bases to trimming and J lost 3 bases; unmatched junction nucleotides: 9. CDR1 is LNHDA and CDR2 is SQIVND in the germline V gene (reference sequence). CDR3 length: 16 amino acids. Here the CDR3 DNA reads TGTGCCAGTAGTACGGTGACCGGGACAGTCTACAATGAGCAGTTCTTC. Amino acid sequence: CASSTVTGTVYNEQFF.